These T cell receptor beta chains were read from a single sample in a study of blood T cell repertoires in COVID-19. Assay used: immunoSEQ multiplex PCR; TCRdb lists only in-frame clones, some missing. The sample records some 62,000 clones, roughly 88% being singletons. The sample consisted of peripheral blood. These receptors originate from a woman of 80 years or more with acute or convalescent COVID-19. CDR3s include the opening cysteine and the closing phenylalanine or tryptophan. The D gene is left open where the match is weak. Clone size is not always given. Where it is, it says once, few, many or a class for expanded clones.

d_gene,j_gene,abundance,v_gene,CDR3nt,CDR3aa
NA,TRBJ1-6,few,TRBV6-1,TGTGCCAGCAGTGAAGCTAGAGGGTCTTTCGACTCCTATAATTCACCCCTCCACTTT,CASSEARGSFDSYNSPLHF
NA,TRBJ2-5,NA,TRBV5-1,TGCGCCAGCAGCCCGTTGGTTAGCCTCCAAGAGACCCAGTACTTC,CASSPLVSLQETQYF
NA,TRBJ2-1,NA,TRBV7-2,TGTGCCAGCAGCTTAGCGAGGGCGAGAGCGGCCCTACTAAATGAGCAGTTCTTC,CASSLARARAALLNEQFF
NA,TRBJ1-1,NA,TRBV16,TGTGCCAGCAGCCAATCGGTCGGGGGGCTTGCGGTAGCTTTCTTT,CASSQSVGGLAVAFF
NA,TRBJ1-4,NA,TRBV5-1,TGCGCCAGCAGCCCCTCCGGCCTGAACGGTGGGGCTATCGAAAAACTGTTTTTT,CASSPSGLNGGAIEKLFF
NA,TRBJ2-4,NA,TRBV11-2,TGTGCCAGCAGCTTATGGTTAGGGGTCAAAAACATTCAGTACTTC,CASSLWLGVKNIQYF
TRBD1,TRBJ2-1,NA,TRBV19,TGTGCCAGTTCGACAGGGACCGTATCATACTACAATGAGCAGTTCTTC,CASSTGTVSYYNEQFF
TRBD2,TRBJ2-2,NA,TRBV20-1,TGCAGTGCTAGTACTACGGCGGGAGGGCTTGACGGGGAGCTGTTTTTT,CSASTTAGGLDGELFF
NA,TRBJ1-1,NA,TRBV28,TGTGCCAGCAGTTTCCAGACAGTGCTCAAGAAGGCTTTCTTT,CASSFQTVLKKAFF
NA,TRBJ2-4,NA,TRBV5-6,TGTGCCAGCAGCTTGGGTCCAGGTCTAGCCAAAAACATTCAGTACTTC,CASSLGPGLAKNIQYF
NA,TRBJ2-3,NA,TRBV29-1,TGCAGCGTTGAAGCGGGGGAGGCAGATACGCAGTATTTT,CSVEAGEADTQYF